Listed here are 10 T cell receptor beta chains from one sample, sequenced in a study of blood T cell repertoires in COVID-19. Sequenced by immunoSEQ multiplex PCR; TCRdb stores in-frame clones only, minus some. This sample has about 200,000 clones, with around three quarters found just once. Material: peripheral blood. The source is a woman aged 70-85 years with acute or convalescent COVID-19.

The CDR3 bases are TGTGCCAGCAGTTTATGGGGGGCCGAGAACACTGAAGCTTTCTTT. Protein sequence: CASSLWGAENTEAFF. The J gene is TRBJ1-1, the V gene TRBV28, with a weak D call TRBD1 (6 bases). Trimming removed 0 bases at V and 1 base at J, with 9 bases between. Per the germline V gene, CDR1 is MDHEN and CDR2 is SYDVKM. The CDR3 totals 15 residues.

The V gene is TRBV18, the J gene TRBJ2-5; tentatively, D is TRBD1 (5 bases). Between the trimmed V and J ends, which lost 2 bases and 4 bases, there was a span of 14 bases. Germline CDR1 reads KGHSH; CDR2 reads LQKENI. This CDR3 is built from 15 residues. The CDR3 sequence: CASSPGQGWGETQYF. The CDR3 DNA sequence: TGTGCCAGCTCACCAGGGCAGGGTTGGGGAGAGACCCAGTACTTC.

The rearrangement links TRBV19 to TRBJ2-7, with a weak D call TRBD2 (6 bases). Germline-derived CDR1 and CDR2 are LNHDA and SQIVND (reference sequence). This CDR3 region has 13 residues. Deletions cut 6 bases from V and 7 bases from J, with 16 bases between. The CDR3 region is CASSLERAGEQYF. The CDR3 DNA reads TGTGCCAGTAGCCTCGAGCGGGCTGGGGAGCAGTACTTC.

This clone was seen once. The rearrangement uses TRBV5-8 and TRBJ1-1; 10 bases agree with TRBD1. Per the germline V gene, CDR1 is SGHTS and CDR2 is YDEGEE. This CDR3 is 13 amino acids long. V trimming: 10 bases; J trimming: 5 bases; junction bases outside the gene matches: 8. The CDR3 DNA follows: TGTGCCTTGACGACAGGGGGCTGGACTGAAGCTTTCTTT. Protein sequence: CALTTGGWTEAFF.

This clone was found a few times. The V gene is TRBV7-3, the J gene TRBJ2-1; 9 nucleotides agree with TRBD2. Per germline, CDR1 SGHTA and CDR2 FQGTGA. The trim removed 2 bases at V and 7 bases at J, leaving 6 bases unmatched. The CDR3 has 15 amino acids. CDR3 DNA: TGTGCCAGCAGCTTATCTCTAGCGGGGAAAAATGAGCAGTTCTTC. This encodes CASSLSLAGKNEQFF.

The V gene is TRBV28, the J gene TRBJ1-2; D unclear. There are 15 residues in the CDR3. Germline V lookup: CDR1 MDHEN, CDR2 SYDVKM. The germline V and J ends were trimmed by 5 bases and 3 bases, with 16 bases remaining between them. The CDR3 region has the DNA TGTGCCAGCAGTGGCCCGTCATCTGCTGACTATGGCTACACCTTC. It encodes CASSGPSSADYGYTF.

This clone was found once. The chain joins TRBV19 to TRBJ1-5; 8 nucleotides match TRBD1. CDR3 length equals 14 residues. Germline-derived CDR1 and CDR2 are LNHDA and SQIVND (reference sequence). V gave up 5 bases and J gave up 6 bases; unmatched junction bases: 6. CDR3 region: CASSVDRVSQPQHF. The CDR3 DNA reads TGTGCCAGTAGTGTGGACAGGGTAAGTCAGCCCCAGCATTTT. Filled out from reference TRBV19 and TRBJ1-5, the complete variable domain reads DGGITQSPKYLFRKEGQNVTLSCEQNLNHDAMYWYRQDPGQGLRLIYYSQIVNDFQKGDIAEGYSVSREKKESFPLTVTSAQKNPTAFYLCASSVDRVSQPQHFGDGTRLSIL.

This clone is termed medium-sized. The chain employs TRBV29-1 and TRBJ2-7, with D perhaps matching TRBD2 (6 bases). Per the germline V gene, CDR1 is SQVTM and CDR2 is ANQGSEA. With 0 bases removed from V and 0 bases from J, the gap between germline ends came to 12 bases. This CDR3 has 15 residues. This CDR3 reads CSVEDRAGGSYEQYF. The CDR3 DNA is TGCAGCGTTGAAGATCGTGCCGGGGGCTCCTACGAGCAGTACTTC.

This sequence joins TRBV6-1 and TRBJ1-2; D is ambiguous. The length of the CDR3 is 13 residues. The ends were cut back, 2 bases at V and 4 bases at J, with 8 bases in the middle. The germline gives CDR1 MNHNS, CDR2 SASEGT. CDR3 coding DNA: TGTGCCAGCAGTGAACGTAGCCTCTATGGCTACACCTTC. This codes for CASSERSLYGYTF.

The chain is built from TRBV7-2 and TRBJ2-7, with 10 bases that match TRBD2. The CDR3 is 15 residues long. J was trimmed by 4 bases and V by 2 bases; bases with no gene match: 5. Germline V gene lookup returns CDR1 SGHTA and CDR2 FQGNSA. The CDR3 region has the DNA TGTGCCAGCAGCTTAAACCCTAGCGGGGGATACGAGCAGTACTTC. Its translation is CASSLNPSGGYEQYF.